This T cell receptor (beta chain) was found in a study of glioma-infiltrating T cells. Study at large: WHO grade II oligodendrogliomas or astrocytomas, plus non-recurrent WHO grade IV glioblastomas, were sampled.

Study-wide findings and caveats: Non-neoplastic patients had below-expected tissue-blood divergence, while all gliomas exceeded expectation.

On this clonotype: Its antigen is currently unknown. This sequence may be a read error, since a much larger clone differs from it by one base.

Amplification of TCR alpha and beta CDR3 regions from RNA used iRepertoire nested multiplex PCR. TCRdb itself ran the multiplex PCR reads through MiXCR, one entry per CDR3 protein. The data show approximately 400,000 distinct CDR3 sequences, roughly two fifths seen once. This CDR3 is built from 13 residues. Germline V gives CDR1 MNHEY, CDR2 SMNVEV (reference sequence). Sequenced sample: glioma tissue, nonneoplastic brain tissue, or PBMCs (not recorded which). V is TRBV27 and J is TRBJ2-5; D perhaps matches TRBD2 (6 bases). The source of this sequence is a human donor with low-grade glioma or glioblastoma, undergoing nonglioma brain surgery, or in good health (not recorded which). The CDR3 sequence: CASSSGLPEAQYF. The CDR3 DNA sequence: TGTGCCAGCAGTTCGGGACTGCCAGAGGCCCAGTACTTC.